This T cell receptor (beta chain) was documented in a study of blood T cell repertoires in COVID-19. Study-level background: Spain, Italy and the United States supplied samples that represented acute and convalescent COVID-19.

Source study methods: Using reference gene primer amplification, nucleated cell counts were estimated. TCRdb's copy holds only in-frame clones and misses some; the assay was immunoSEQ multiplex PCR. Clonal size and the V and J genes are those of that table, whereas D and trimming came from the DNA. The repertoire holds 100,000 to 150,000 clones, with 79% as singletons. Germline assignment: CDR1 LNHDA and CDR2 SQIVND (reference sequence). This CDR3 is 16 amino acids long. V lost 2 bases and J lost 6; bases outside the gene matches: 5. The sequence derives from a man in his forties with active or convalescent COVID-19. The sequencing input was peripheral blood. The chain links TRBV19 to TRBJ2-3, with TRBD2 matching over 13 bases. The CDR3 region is CASSIQGTSGTDTQYF. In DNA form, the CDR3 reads TGTGCCAGTAGTATACAGGGGACTAGCGGGACCGATACGCAGTATTTT.